The 9 T cell receptor beta chains reported below all come from one sample, sequenced in a study of T cells expressing NK-cell markers. TCRdb re-called the 5' RACE reads and catalogs CDR3 proteins one per entry, DNA excluded. The specimen's table records 350,000 to 450,000 distinct CDR3 sequences. Sequencing input: blood T cells: a sorted CD56 or NKG2C T cell subset, CD4+ or CD8+ T cells, or bulk PBMC T cells (not recorded which). The receptor set was obtained from a man aged 18 to 69 in good health.

V and J are TRBV20-1 and TRBJ2-7. The CDR3 runs 15 residues. Germline V gives CDR1 DFQATT, CDR2 SNEGSKA (reference sequence). The CDR3 protein is CSARDRRTISYEQYF.

This chain links TRBV6-1 with TRBJ2-3. The CDR3 is made up of 13 amino acids. Germline CDR1 reads MNHNS; CDR2 reads SASEGT. The CDR3 reads CASSRDRVDTQYF.

The genes are TRBV4-1 and TRBJ2-5; TCRdb returns TRBD2, unconfirmable since there is no DNA. The germline gives CDR1 MGHRA, CDR2 YSYEKL. This CDR3 contains 14 residues. Here the CDR3 reads CASSQEVGRETQYF.

The rearrangement uses TRBV6-5 and TRBJ2-3; the TRBD1 assignment by TCRdb is unverifiable without DNA. The germline V gene has CDR1 MNHEY and CDR2 SVGAGI. The CDR3 contains 13 residues. The CDR3 spells CASSNGAGGTQYF.

V is TRBV5-6 and J is TRBJ2-3; checking the TCRdb D call of TRBD1 is not possible without DNA. This CDR3 has 14 residues. Germline CDR1 SGHDT, CDR2 YYEEEE. The chain's CDR3 is CASISGRYTDTQYF.

The chain links TRBV24-1 to TRBJ2-5; no DNA is available, so the TRBD2 call from TCRdb remains unchecked. This CDR3 region has 16 residues. Germline V gene sequence: CDR1 KGHDR, CDR2 SFDVKD. This chain's CDR3 is CATSNSNLPRGETQYF.

The chain uses TRBV12-2 and TRBJ2-5; there is no DNA to check the TCRdb D call of TRBD1. TRBV12-2 represents a pseudogene. The CDR3 extends over 15 amino acids. The CDR3: CASRLLGRGQETQYF.

This sequence joins TRBV21-1 and TRBJ2-7. TRBV21-1 is flagged as a pseudogene. The CDR3 contains 14 residues. The CDR3 loop is CASSRADASYEQYF.

The J gene is TRBJ2-4, the V gene TRBV20-1; TCRdb's D gene call, TRBD1, goes unchecked for lack of DNA. The germline V gene has CDR1 DFQATT and CDR2 SNEGSKA (reference sequence). This CDR3 spans 12 amino acids. CDR3 sequence reads: CSASGWDNIQYF.